One sample yielded the 8 T cell receptor beta chains listed below, sequenced in a study of vaccination effects on CD4 cells after COVID-19 (dated by TCRdb to between 2022 and 2023). The library was built by means of the immunoSEQ multiplex PCR assay. Not all clones reach the TCRdb copy of this immuneACCESS table, which keeps in-frame sequences only. Checked studies attribute under half of the gap to unresolved V genes and leave the rest unexplained. The sample table records under 80,000 clones; about four fifths of these occur just once. Of the sample, roughly a tenth is held by the ten largest clones. To identify antigen-specific CD4+ T cell clonotypes by their expansion, the ViraFEST assay first stimulated PBMC with viral peptide pools and then applied TCR sequencing. After less than 13 days of culture, CD4+ T cells were isolated with the EasySep CD4+ T cell isolation kit. Negative nucleocapsid antibody results before and after vaccination confirmed that the healthy vaccine recipients had no prior SARS-CoV-2 infection.

Antigens of these TCRs are unknown. The specimen comprised CD4+ T cells from PBMCs cultured with SARS-CoV-2 spike peptides, sampled before COVID-19 vaccination. The cell subset or site label, read with the paper, signifies: SARS-CoV-2 spike overlapping peptide pool stimulation. The receptors shown here come from a human donor who received a COVID-19 vaccine.

The chain has TRBV24-1 and TRBJ2-3; either TRBD1 or TRBD2 may fit D (5 bases each). The germline V and J ends were trimmed by 8 bases and 4 bases, with 18 bases remaining between them. The CDR3 has 15 amino acids. Germline V gives CDR1 KGHDR, CDR2 SFDVKD. The CDR3 region is CATTSSEGSADTQYF. The CDR3 region has the DNA TGTGCCACCACCTCAAGCGAGGGGTCGGCAGATACGCAGTATTTT.

This chain uses TRBV9 with TRBJ2-2; 7 positions agree with TRBD2. V lost 0 bases to trimming and J lost 3 bases; unmatched junction nucleotides: 5. Germline lookup yields CDR1 SGDLS and CDR2 YYNGEE. There are 16 residues in the CDR3. Here the CDR3 reads CASSVGPSGDTGELFF. CDR3 sequence (DNA): TGTGCCAGCAGCGTAGGTCCTAGCGGAGACACCGGGGAGCTGTTTTTT.

This clone was counted between two and nine times. The chain has TRBV30 and TRBJ2-3, with 8 bases identical to TRBD1. Trimming removed 0 bases from V and 2 bases from J; junction bases left unmatched: 7. This CDR3 has 16 amino acids. Germline CDR1 reads GTSNPN; CDR2 reads SVGIG (reference sequence). CDR3 sequence: CAWSVSGGPNTDTQYF. The CDR3 nucleotides are TGTGCCTGGAGTGTATCAGGGGGCCCTAACACAGATACGCAGTATTTT.

V usage is TRBV21-1 and J usage is TRBJ1-6. TRBV21-1 corresponds to a pseudogene. This CDR3 spans 12 amino acids. CDR3 in DNA: TGTGCCAGCAGCAAAGTAGGGTCACCCCTCCACTTT. Translated: CASSKVGSPLHF.

This clone was counted a single time. This chain joins TRBV19 and TRBJ1-1, with TRBD1 matching 7 bases. The V segment lost 11 bases and the J segment 1 base; nucleotides outside the gene matches: 19. This CDR3 spans 17 amino acids. The germline V gene has CDR1 LNHDA and CDR2 SQIVND (reference sequence). This CDR3 reads CASLGVLTGQRNTEAFF. The CDR3 nucleotides read TGTGCCTCACTTGGGGTTCTAACGGGACAGAGGAACACTGAAGCTTTCTTT.

Note on this clone: Distinct nucleotide sequences in the sample also encode this CDR3. The rearrangement uses TRBV5-1 and TRBJ1-3; D is possibly TRBD1 (5 bases). CDR3 size: 13 residues. The V and J ends lost 0 bases and 6 bases respectively, with 7 bases between them. Germline-derived CDR1 and CDR2 are SGHRS and YFSETQ. This chain's CDR3 is CASSLEGENTIYF. CDR3 nucleotides: TGCGCCAGCAGCTTGGAAGGGGAAAACACCATATATTTT.

The chain has TRBV9 and TRBJ2-3; D is perhaps TRBD1 (6 bases). This CDR3 is built from 14 residues. Germline V gene data show CDR1 as SGDLS and CDR2 as YYNGEE. V lost 4 bases to trimming and J lost 4 bases, with 13 bases between them. The CDR3 here is CASSIGGGPDTQYF. The CDR3 region has the DNA TGTGCCAGCAGCATCGGTGGGGGCCCAGATACGCAGTATTTT.

This clone is a singleton in its sample. The V gene is TRBV5-6, the J gene TRBJ2-7, with a possible D match to TRBD2 (6 bases). Looked up from germline, CDR1 is SGHDT and CDR2 is YYEEEE. The CDR3 is 13 amino acids. Trimming stripped 1 base from V and 5 bases from J, with 10 bases between. As DNA, the CDR3 is TGTGCCAGCAGCTTGATCGGGGGAAACGAGCAGTACGTC. Amino acid sequence: CASSLIGGNEQYV.